Here is one TCR beta chain with its context. What it binds is unknown. The sample comes from a study of T-cell reconstitution after alpha-beta-depleted transplantation in children. General study points: Some patients' high day-60 TCRbeta diversity was traced to surviving recipient T cells and thymic progenitors.

Germline CDR1 reads SGHTA; CDR2 reads FQGTGA. The CDR3 extends over 15 amino acids. The V end lost 2 bases, the J end lost 4 bases, and 12 bases lay between the germline ends. Preparing the TCRbeta library involved the use of unique molecular identifiers. TCRdb passed the PCR reads through MiXCR, listing each CDR3 protein once. The sample shows hundreds of thousands of distinct CDR3 sequences, over 20% of them seen only once. The sequence was obtained from a girl aged 2-10 years with Fanconi anemia, due to receive a stem cell transplant. This rearrangement joins TRBV7-3 to TRBJ2-1; D gene ambiguous. The specimen comprised PBMCs, sampled before TCRalphabeta/CD19-depleted stem cell transplant. CDR3 sequence: CASSLVPKSYNEQFF. The DNA for the CDR3 is TGTGCCAGCAGCTTAGTCCCGAAATCTTACAATGAGCAGTTCTTC.